This entry concerns a single T cell receptor (beta chain). The data were taken from a study of blood T cell repertoires in COVID-19. Whole-study context: The origin of the acute and convalescent COVID-19 samples was the United States, Italy and Spain. From T cells, B-cell-depleted T cells, or PBMCs came the material, which was cDNA or gDNA.

From germline, CDR1 is SEHNR and CDR2 FQNEAQ (reference sequence). The junction had 6 bases not matched to a gene; V was cut back by 0 bases and J by 3 bases. The CDR3 has 16 residues. Under the authors' procedure: Reference gene primers were amplified, and this amplification served to estimate nucleated cell counts. Clones were read by immunoSEQ multiplex PCR, and TCRdb kept only the in-frame ones, dropping some. V and J calls plus clone size are reproduced from that table; the DNA served to infer D and trimming. The table records some 96,000 clones, 86% of them present only once. The sequenced material came from peripheral blood. The TCR comes from a man at least 80 years old with acute or convalescent COVID-19. V usage is TRBV7-9 and J usage is TRBJ2-7, with 9 nucleotides matching TRBD1. The CDR3 region is CASSLAFGTGNYEQYF. As DNA, the CDR3 is TGTGCCAGCAGCTTAGCGTTCGGGACAGGGAACTACGAGCAGTACTTC.